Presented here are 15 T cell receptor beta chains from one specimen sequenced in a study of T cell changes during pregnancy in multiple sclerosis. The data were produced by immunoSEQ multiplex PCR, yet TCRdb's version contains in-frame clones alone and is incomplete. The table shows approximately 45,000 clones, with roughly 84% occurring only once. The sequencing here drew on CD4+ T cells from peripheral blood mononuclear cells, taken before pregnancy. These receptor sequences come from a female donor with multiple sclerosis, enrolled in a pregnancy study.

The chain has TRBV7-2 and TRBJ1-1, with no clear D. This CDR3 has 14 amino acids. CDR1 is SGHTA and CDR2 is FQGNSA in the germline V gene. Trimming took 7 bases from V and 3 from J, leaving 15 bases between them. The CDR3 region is CASTRRVPDTEAFF. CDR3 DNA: TGTGCCAGCACCAGGCGGGTCCCGGACACTGAAGCTTTCTTT.

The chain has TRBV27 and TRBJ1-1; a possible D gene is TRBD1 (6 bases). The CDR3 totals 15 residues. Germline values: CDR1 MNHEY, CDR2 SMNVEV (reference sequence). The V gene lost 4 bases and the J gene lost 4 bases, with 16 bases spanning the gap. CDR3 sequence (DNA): TGTGCCAGCAGTTCCCCCCCGGGACATGGCACTGAAGCTTTCTTT. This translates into CASSSPPGHGTEAFF.

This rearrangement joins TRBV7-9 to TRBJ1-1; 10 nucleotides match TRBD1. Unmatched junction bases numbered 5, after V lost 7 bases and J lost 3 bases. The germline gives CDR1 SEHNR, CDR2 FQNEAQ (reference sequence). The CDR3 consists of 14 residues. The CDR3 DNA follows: TGTGCCAGCACCCAGGGGACAGGGGACACTGAAGCTTTCTTT. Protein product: CASTQGTGDTEAFF. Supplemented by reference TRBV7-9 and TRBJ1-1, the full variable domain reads DTGVSQNPRHKITKRGQNVTFRCDPISEHNRLYWYRQTLGQGPEFLTYFQNEAQLEKSRLLSDRFSAERPKGSFSTLEIQRTEQGDSAMYLCASTQGTGDTEAFFGQGTRLTVV.

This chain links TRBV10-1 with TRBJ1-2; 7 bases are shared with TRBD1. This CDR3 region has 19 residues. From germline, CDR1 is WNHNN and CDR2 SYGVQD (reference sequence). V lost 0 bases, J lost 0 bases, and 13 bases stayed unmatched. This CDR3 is CASSESRVGGAEANYGYTF. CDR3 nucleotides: TGCGCCAGCAGTGAGTCGCGGGTAGGGGGCGCCGAAGCTAACTATGGCTACACCTTC.

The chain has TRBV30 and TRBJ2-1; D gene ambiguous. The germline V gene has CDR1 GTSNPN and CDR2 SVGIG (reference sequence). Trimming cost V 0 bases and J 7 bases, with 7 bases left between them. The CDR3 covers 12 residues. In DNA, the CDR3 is TGTGCCTGGAGTGTGGTCGGTAATGAGCAGTTCTTC. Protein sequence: CAWSVVGNEQFF.

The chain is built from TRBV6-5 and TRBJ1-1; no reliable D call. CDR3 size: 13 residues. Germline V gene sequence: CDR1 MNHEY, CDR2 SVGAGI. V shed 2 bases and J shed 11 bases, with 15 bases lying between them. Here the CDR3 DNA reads TGTGCCAGCAGTTACCAGAGAGGCGTTCGGGCTTTCTTT. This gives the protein CASSYQRGVRAFF.

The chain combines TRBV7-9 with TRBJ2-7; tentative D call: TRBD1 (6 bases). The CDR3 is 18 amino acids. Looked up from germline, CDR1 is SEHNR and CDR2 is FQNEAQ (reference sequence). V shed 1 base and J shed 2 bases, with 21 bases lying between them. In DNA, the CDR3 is TGTGCCAGCAGCTTAGGATTCCACCCTAGGGGGAGTGCCTACGAGCAGTACTTC. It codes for CASSLGFHPRGSAYEQYF.

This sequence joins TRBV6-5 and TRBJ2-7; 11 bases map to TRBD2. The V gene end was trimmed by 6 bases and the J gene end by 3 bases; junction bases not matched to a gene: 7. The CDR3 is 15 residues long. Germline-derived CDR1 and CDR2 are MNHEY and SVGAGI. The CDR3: CASSREGLADYEQYF. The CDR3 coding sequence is TGTGCCAGCAGCCGCGAGGGACTAGCGGACTACGAGCAGTACTTC.

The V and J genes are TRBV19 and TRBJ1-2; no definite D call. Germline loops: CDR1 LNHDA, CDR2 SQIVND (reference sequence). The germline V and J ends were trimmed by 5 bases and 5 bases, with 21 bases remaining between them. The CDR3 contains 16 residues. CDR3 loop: CASSSNLLTPGYGYTF. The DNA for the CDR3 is TGTGCCAGTAGTTCTAATTTGCTTACACCGGGATATGGCTACACCTTC.

The CDR3 DNA is TGTGCCAGCAGCGATGAAACTGGGCACAATGAGCAGTTCTTC. Its protein is CASSDETGHNEQFF. The rearrangement uses TRBV7-3 and TRBJ2-1; unclear D gene. Trimming left V 5 bases short and J 5 bases short, with 13 bases between. Germline V gives CDR1 SGHTA, CDR2 FQGTGA. CDR3 size: 14 residues.

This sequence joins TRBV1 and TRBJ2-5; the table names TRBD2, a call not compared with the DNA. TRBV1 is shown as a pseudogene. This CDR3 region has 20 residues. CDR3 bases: TGCACCAGCAGCCAAGTTCTCCTGCTAGCGGGAGTGGTACCGGCAGAGACCCAGTACTTC. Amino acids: CTSSQVLLLAGVVPAETQYF.

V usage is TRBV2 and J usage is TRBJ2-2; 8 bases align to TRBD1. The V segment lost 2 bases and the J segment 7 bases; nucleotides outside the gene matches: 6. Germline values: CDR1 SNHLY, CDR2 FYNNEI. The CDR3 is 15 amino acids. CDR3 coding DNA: TGTGCCAGCAGTGAAAGGGCAGGGGGCGGCGGGGAGCTGTTTTTT. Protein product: CASSERAGGGGELFF.

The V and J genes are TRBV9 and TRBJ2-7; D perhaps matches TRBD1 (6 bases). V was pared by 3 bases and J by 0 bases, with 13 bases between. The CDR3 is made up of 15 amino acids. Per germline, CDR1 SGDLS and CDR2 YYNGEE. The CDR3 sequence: CASSEYRASSYEQYF. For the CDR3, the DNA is TGTGCCAGCAGCGAATACAGGGCTAGCTCCTACGAGCAGTACTTC.

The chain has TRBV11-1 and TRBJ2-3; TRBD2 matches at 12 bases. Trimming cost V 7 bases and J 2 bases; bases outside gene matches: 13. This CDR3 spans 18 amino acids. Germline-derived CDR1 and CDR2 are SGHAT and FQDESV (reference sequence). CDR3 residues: CASTSGLAGTRTTDTQYF. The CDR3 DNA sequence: TGTGCCAGCACCTCCGGACTAGCGGGGACCCGAACCACAGATACGCAGTATTTT.

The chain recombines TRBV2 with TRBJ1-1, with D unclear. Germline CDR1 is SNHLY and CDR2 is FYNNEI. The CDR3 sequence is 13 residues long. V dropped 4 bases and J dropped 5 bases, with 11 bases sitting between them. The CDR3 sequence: CASSGSGETEAFF. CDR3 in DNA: TGTGCCAGCAGTGGTTCGGGTGAAACTGAAGCTTTCTTT.